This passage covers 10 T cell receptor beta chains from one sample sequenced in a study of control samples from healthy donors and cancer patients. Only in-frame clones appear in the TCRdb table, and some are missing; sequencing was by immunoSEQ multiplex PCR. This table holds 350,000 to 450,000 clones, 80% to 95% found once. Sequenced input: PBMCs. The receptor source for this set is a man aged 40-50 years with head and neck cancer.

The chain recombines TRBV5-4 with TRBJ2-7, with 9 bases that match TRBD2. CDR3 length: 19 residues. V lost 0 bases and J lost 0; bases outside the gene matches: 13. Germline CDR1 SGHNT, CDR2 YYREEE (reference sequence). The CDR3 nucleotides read TGTGCCAGCAGCTTGGGGGCCGGCGGGGGGGCCCTAGGCTCCTACGAGCAGTACTTC. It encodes CASSLGAGGGALGSYEQYF.

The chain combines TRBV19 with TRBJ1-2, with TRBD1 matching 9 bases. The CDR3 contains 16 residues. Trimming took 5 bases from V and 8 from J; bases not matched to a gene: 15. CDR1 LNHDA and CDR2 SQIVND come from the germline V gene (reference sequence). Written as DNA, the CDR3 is TGTGCCAGTAGTTTGTTAAGTGGGACAGGGAGAAGGGGCTACACCTTC. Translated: CASSLLSGTGRRGYTF.

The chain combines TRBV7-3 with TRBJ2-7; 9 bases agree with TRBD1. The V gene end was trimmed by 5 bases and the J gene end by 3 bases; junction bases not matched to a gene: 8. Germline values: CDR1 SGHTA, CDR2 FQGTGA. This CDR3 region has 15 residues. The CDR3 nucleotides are TGTGCCAGCAGCAAGACCGGGACAGGGCACTACGAGCAGTACTTC. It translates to CASSKTGTGHYEQYF.

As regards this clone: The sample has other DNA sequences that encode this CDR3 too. The CDR3 is CASSGQGYGYTF. The DNA of the CDR3 is TGTGCCAGTAGCGGACAGGGTTATGGCTACACCTTC. The chain uses TRBV19 and TRBJ1-2; 8 bases are shared with TRBD1. From germline, CDR1 is LNHDA and CDR2 SQIVND (reference sequence). V lost 6 bases to trimming and J lost 5 bases; unmatched junction nucleotides: 2. CDR3 size: 12 residues.

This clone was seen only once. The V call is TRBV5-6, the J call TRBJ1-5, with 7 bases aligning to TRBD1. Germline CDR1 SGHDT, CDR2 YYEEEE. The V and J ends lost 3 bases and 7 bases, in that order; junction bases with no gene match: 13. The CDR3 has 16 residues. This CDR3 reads CASSSRVGNRGQPQHF. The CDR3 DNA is TGTGCCAGCAGCTCAAGAGTGGGGAACAGGGGACAGCCCCAGCATTTT. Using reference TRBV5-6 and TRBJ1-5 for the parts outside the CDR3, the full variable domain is DAGVTQSPTHLIKTRGQQVTLRCSPKSGHDTVSWYQQALGQGPQFIFQYYEEEERQRGNFPDRFSGHQFPNYSSELNVNALLLGDSALYLCASSSRVGNRGQPQHFGDGTRLSIL.

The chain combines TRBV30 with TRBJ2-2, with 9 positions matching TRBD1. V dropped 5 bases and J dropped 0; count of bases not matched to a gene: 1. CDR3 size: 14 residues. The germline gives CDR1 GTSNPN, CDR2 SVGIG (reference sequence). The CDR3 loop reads CAWDRGANTGELFF. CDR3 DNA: TGTGCCTGGGACAGGGGGGCGAACACCGGGGAGCTGTTTTTT.

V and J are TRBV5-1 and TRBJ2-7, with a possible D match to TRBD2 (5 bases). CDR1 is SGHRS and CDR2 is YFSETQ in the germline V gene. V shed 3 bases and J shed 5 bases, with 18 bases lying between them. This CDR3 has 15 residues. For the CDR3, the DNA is TGCGCCAGCAGCTACGAGGACGGGGTAACGGACGAGCAGTACTTC. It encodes CASSYEDGVTDEQYF.

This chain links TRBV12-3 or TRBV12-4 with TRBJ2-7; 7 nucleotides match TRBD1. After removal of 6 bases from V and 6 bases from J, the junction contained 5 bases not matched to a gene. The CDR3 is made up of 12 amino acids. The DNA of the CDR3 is TGTGCCAGCAGAACAGGGGACAGCGAGCAGTACTTC. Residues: CASRTGDSEQYF.

DNA of the CDR3: TGTGCCTGGAGTAGGGGGGGCCGTCAGCCCCAGCATTTT. It yields the protein CAWSRGGRQPQHF. The V gene is TRBV30, the J gene TRBJ1-5; D may be TRBD1 (6 bases). CDR1 is GTSNPN, CDR2 SVGIG, per germline (reference sequence). CDR3 length: 13 residues. V lost 2 bases, J lost 6 bases, and 11 bases lay in between.

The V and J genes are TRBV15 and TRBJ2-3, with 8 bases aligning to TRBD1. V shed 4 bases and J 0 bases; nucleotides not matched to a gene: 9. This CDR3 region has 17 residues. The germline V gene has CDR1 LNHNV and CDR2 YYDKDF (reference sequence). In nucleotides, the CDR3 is TGTGCCACCAGCAACAAGAGGACAGGGACGAGCACAGATACGCAGTATTTT. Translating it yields CATSNKRTGTSTDTQYF.